Listed below are T cell receptor beta chains from one sample, sequenced in a study of tumor-infiltrating lymphocytes in primary liver carcinoma. One entry per CDR3 protein results from TCRdb running MiXCR on the multiplex PCR reads. The sample includes about 320,000 distinct CDR3 sequences, 65% of them seen just once. Sequencing used peripheral blood. Receptors were obtained from a middle-aged man with primary liver carcinoma and hepatitis B virus infection. The CDR3 runs from the conserved cysteine through the conserved F or W. The D gene is left open where the match is weak. Rows may omit the clone size; those that give it use once, few, many or a size class.

J gene: TRBJ2-7
clone size: NA
V gene: TRBV6-1
D gene: TRBD1
CDR3 protein: CASVWGTGVGEQYF
CDR3 DNA: TGTGCCAGCGTTTGGGGGACAGGGGTAGGCGAGCAGTACTTC

J gene: TRBJ1-1
clone size: NA
V gene: TRBV11-2
D gene: NA
CDR3 protein: CASSFDLNTEAFF
CDR3 DNA: TGTGCCAGCAGCTTTGACTTGAACACTGAAGCTTTCTTT

J gene: TRBJ1-1
clone size: NA
V gene: TRBV30
D gene: NA
CDR3 protein: CAWSVAGAGTEAFF
CDR3 DNA: TGTGCCTGGAGTGTAGCAGGGGCGGGAACTGAAGCTTTCTTT

J gene: TRBJ2-5
clone size: NA
V gene: TRBV28
D gene: NA
CDR3 protein: CASLKYQETQYF
CDR3 DNA: TGTGCCAGCTTGAAGTACCAAGAGACCCAGTACTTC

J gene: TRBJ2-2
clone size: NA
V gene: TRBV12-3/TRBV12-4
D gene: TRBD1
CDR3 protein: CASSSYPGTVNIGELFF
CDR3 DNA: TGTGCCAGTAGTTCCTACCCCGGGACAGTCAACATCGGGGAGCTGTTTTTT

J gene: TRBJ1-5
clone size: few
V gene: TRBV28
D gene: NA
CDR3 protein: CASTIPGQPQHF
CDR3 DNA: TGTGCCAGCACCATACCCGGTCAGCCCCAGCATTTT

J gene: TRBJ2-2
clone size: NA
V gene: TRBV11-3
D gene: NA
CDR3 protein: CASSRLTGVPGELFF
CDR3 DNA: TGTGCCAGCAGCCGACTAACGGGAGTCCCCGGGGAACTGTTTTTT

J gene: TRBJ2-7
clone size: NA
V gene: TRBV10-3
D gene: TRBD2
CDR3 protein: CAIGSGSPYEQYF
CDR3 DNA: TGTGCCATCGGGAGCGGGAGCCCCTACGAGCAGTACTTC

J gene: TRBJ1-1
clone size: NA
V gene: TRBV12-3/TRBV12-4
D gene: NA
CDR3 protein: CDSTLLGGGLNTEAFF
CDR3 DNA: TGTGACAGCACCCTCCTCGGAGGAGGCCTCAACACTGAAGCTTTCTTT

J gene: TRBJ2-1
clone size: NA
V gene: TRBV30
D gene: NA
CDR3 protein: CAWRKGSRDEQFF
CDR3 DNA: TGTGCCTGGAGGAAGGGCTCTCGAGATGAGCAGTTCTTC

J gene: TRBJ2-5
clone size: NA
V gene: TRBV21-1
D gene: NA
CDR3 protein: CATPDSPFKETQYF
CDR3 DNA: TGTGCCACCCCTGACTCCCCATTTAAAGAGACCCAGTACTTC

J gene: TRBJ2-1
clone size: NA
V gene: TRBV11-2
D gene: TRBD2
CDR3 protein: CAGSGTSGNYSEQFF
CDR3 DNA: TGTGCCGGCAGCGGCACTAGCGGGAACTATTCTGAGCAGTTCTTC

J gene: TRBJ2-7
clone size: many
V gene: TRBV10-2
D gene: TRBD1
CDR3 protein: CASRRGQGNYEQYF
CDR3 DNA: TGCGCCAGCCGGCGGGGACAGGGTAACTACGAGCAGTACTTC

J gene: TRBJ2-7
clone size: NA
V gene: TRBV5-1
D gene: NA
CDR3 protein: CASSPGGQGPYEQYF
CDR3 DNA: TGCGCCAGCAGCCCTGGGGGGCAGGGACCCTACGAGCAGTACTTC

J gene: TRBJ2-2
clone size: NA
V gene: TRBV28
D gene: TRBD2
CDR3 protein: CASREVAGAGELFF
CDR3 DNA: TGTGCCAGCAGAGAAGTAGCGGGAGCCGGGGAGCTGTTTTTT

J gene: TRBJ2-5
clone size: many
V gene: TRBV4-2
D gene: NA
CDR3 protein: CASSQERVEETQYF
CDR3 DNA: TGTGCCAGCAGCCAAGAAAGGGTAGAGGAGACCCAGTACTTC

J gene: TRBJ2-6
clone size: few
V gene: TRBV5-4
D gene: NA
CDR3 protein: CASSLVGHGEANVLTF
CDR3 DNA: TGTGCCAGCAGCTTAGTGGGACACGGCGAAGCCAACGTCCTGACTTTC

J gene: TRBJ2-3
clone size: many
V gene: TRBV4-2
D gene: NA
CDR3 protein: CASSQAVSSTDTQYF
CDR3 DNA: TGTGCCAGCAGCCAAGCGGTCTCTAGCACAGATACGCAGTATTTT

J gene: TRBJ1-5
clone size: NA
V gene: TRBV10-3
D gene: NA
CDR3 protein: CASGKQLNQPQRF
CDR3 DNA: TGCGCCTCAGGGAAACAGCTCAATCAGCCCCAGCGTTTT

J gene: TRBJ2-7
clone size: NA
V gene: TRBV6-5
D gene: NA
CDR3 protein: CASSYSLGWEAYEQYF
CDR3 DNA: TGTGCTAGCAGTTACTCCCTCGGATGGGAGGCCTACGAGCAGTACTTC

J gene: TRBJ1-2
clone size: NA
V gene: TRBV6-1
D gene: NA
CDR3 protein: CASRERAGGLYGYTF
CDR3 DNA: TGTGCCAGCAGAGAACGGGCAGGCGGACTGTATGGCTACACCTTC

J gene: TRBJ2-7
clone size: NA
V gene: TRBV5-6
D gene: NA
CDR3 protein: CASSWRGAFPYEQYF
CDR3 DNA: TGTGCCAGCAGCTGGAGGGGCGCTTTCCCCTACGAGCAGTACTTC

J gene: TRBJ2-5
clone size: NA
V gene: TRBV11-2
D gene: NA
CDR3 protein: CASKSGVGIQETQDF
CDR3 DNA: TGTGCCAGCAAGTCAGGGGTCGGGATACAAGAGACTCAGGACTTC

J gene: TRBJ2-1
clone size: many
V gene: TRBV10-3
D gene: TRBD2
CDR3 protein: CAISESVLTSGSNEQFF
CDR3 DNA: TGTGCCATCAGTGAGTCGGTATTAACTAGCGGGAGTAATGAGCAGTTCTTC

J gene: TRBJ1-4
clone size: many
V gene: TRBV10-3
D gene: TRBD1
CDR3 protein: CAISPTGDEKLFF
CDR3 DNA: TGTGCCATCAGCCCGACAGGGGATGAAAAACTGTTTTTT

J gene: TRBJ2-7
clone size: NA
V gene: TRBV10-3
D gene: TRBD1
CDR3 protein: CAISERGQGSSYEQYF
CDR3 DNA: TGTGCCATCAGTGAGCGCGGACAGGGAAGCTCCTACGAGCAGTACTTC

J gene: TRBJ2-7
clone size: NA
V gene: TRBV7-8
D gene: NA
CDR3 protein: CVSSLGFSSYEQYF
CDR3 DNA: TGTGTCAGCAGCTTAGGGTTTAGCTCCTACGAGCAGTACTTC

J gene: TRBJ2-5
clone size: NA
V gene: TRBV30
D gene: NA
CDR3 protein: CAWSVKVKETQYF
CDR3 DNA: TGTGCCTGGAGTGTAAAAGTGAAAGAGACCCAGTACTTC

J gene: TRBJ1-2
clone size: NA
V gene: TRBV29-1
D gene: TRBD1
CDR3 protein: CSIGPGTGGYGYTF
CDR3 DNA: TGCAGCATAGGCCCAGGGACAGGGGGATATGGCTACACCTTC

J gene: TRBJ2-2
clone size: few
V gene: TRBV4-2
D gene: TRBD2
CDR3 protein: CASSQDLRTSGSTGELFF
CDR3 DNA: TGTGCCAGCAGCCAAGATCTAAGGACTAGCGGGAGCACCGGGGAGCTGTTTTTT

J gene: TRBJ2-2
clone size: NA
V gene: TRBV6-4
D gene: NA
CDR3 protein: CASSDFMFF
CDR3 DNA: TGTGCCAGCAGTGACTTTATGTTTTTT

J gene: TRBJ2-2
clone size: NA
V gene: TRBV6-2/TRBV6-3
D gene: TRBD2
CDR3 protein: CASRRLAAWNTGDLFF
CDR3 DNA: TGTGCCAGCAGACGACTAGCGGCCTGGAACACCGGGGACCTGTTTTTT

J gene: TRBJ1-4
clone size: many
V gene: TRBV5-6
D gene: NA
CDR3 protein: CASSPLRTVVNEKLFF
CDR3 DNA: TGTGCCAGCAGCCCGCTTCGGACGGTAGTTAATGAAAAACTGTTTTTT

J gene: TRBJ1-2
clone size: NA
V gene: TRBV11-2
D gene: NA
CDR3 protein: CACSISGGLSGYTF
CDR3 DNA: TGTGCCTGCAGCATATCCGGGGGATTGAGCGGCTACACCTTC

J gene: TRBJ2-3
clone size: once
V gene: TRBV6-6
D gene: TRBD2
CDR3 protein: CASSQDGTRDLGAQYF
CDR3 DNA: TGTGCCAGCAGTCAAGACGGGACTAGGGATCTCGGTGCGCAGTATTTT

J gene: TRBJ2-1
clone size: NA
V gene: TRBV5-4
D gene: TRBD2
CDR3 protein: CASSLGSGSGTSYNEQFF
CDR3 DNA: TGTGCCAGCAGCTTGGGTAGTGGTAGCGGGACCTCCTACAATGAGCAGTTCTTC

J gene: TRBJ2-1
clone size: many
V gene: TRBV11-2
D gene: NA
CDR3 protein: CASSLLVSLSYNEQFF
CDR3 DNA: TGTGCCAGCAGCCTACTAGTGTCTCTCTCCTACAATGAGCAGTTCTTC

J gene: TRBJ2-4
clone size: NA
V gene: TRBV7-2
D gene: NA
CDR3 protein: CASSLGVAKNIQYF
CDR3 DNA: TGTGCCAGCAGCTTAGGGGTAGCCAAAAACATTCAGTACTTC

J gene: TRBJ1-4
clone size: NA
V gene: TRBV11-1
D gene: NA
CDR3 protein: CASSTGGHNEKLFF
CDR3 DNA: TGTGCCAGCAGCACCGGCGGACATAATGAAAAGCTGTTTTTT

J gene: TRBJ1-1
clone size: NA
V gene: TRBV7-9
D gene: TRBD1
CDR3 protein: CASSWEGTGGLEAFF
CDR3 DNA: TGTGCCAGCAGCTGGGAGGGGACAGGGGGCTTGGAAGCTTTCTTT

J gene: TRBJ1-2
clone size: NA
V gene: TRBV5-5
D gene: NA
CDR3 protein: CASSSGTGYGCTF
CDR3 DNA: TGTGCCAGCAGCTCGGGCACCGGCTATGGCTGCACCTTC

J gene: TRBJ2-5
clone size: NA
V gene: TRBV11-3
D gene: NA
CDR3 protein: CASSLGGQAQETQYF
CDR3 DNA: TGTGCCAGTAGCTTAGGCGGCCAGGCCCAAGAGACCCAGTACTTC

J gene: TRBJ1-4
clone size: NA
V gene: TRBV12-3/TRBV12-4
D gene: NA
CDR3 protein: CVSSLTHRRDEKLFF
CDR3 DNA: TGTGTCAGCAGTTTAACGCATCGGAGGGATGAAAAACTGTTTTTT

J gene: TRBJ1-2
clone size: many
V gene: TRBV10-3
D gene: NA
CDR3 protein: CAISEVNYGYTF
CDR3 DNA: TGTGCCATCAGTGAGGTAAACTATGGCTACACCTTC

J gene: TRBJ2-7
clone size: many
V gene: TRBV29-1
D gene: NA
CDR3 protein: CSVRSGYEQYF
CDR3 DNA: TGCAGCGTCCGGTCTGGCTACGAGCAGTACTTC

J gene: TRBJ2-7
clone size: NA
V gene: TRBV6-1
D gene: NA
CDR3 protein: CVSNRDGFYEQYF
CDR3 DNA: TGTGTCAGCAACCGGGACGGTTTCTACGAGCAGTACTTC

J gene: TRBJ1-1
clone size: NA
V gene: TRBV4-1
D gene: TRBD1
CDR3 protein: CASSHPLLPGTAEAFF
CDR3 DNA: TGCGCCAGCAGCCACCCCCTTCTCCCCGGGACAGCCGAAGCTTTCTTT

J gene: TRBJ1-2
clone size: many
V gene: TRBV10-3
D gene: NA
CDR3 protein: CAISDPPGNQIYGYTF
CDR3 DNA: TGTGCCATCAGTGACCCCCCCGGCAATCAGATATATGGCTACACCTTC

J gene: TRBJ2-2
clone size: many
V gene: TRBV11-2
D gene: NA
CDR3 protein: CASSGTPTGELFF
CDR3 DNA: TGTGCCAGCAGCGGGACTCCGACCGGGGAGCTGTTTTTT

J gene: TRBJ2-2
clone size: NA
V gene: TRBV12-3/TRBV12-4
D gene: NA
CDR3 protein: CASSFVIRRNTGELFF
CDR3 DNA: TGTGCCAGCAGTTTTGTTATCCGACGGAACACCGGGGAGCTGTTTTTC

J gene: TRBJ2-5
clone size: NA
V gene: TRBV6-1
D gene: NA
CDR3 protein: CASSGTSREAQYF
CDR3 DNA: TGTGCCAGCAGTGGCACTAGCAGGGAGGCCCAGTACTTC

J gene: TRBJ2-3
clone size: NA
V gene: TRBV20-1
D gene: NA
CDR3 protein: CSTRDPRADTQYF
CDR3 DNA: TGCAGTACTAGAGACCCTAGAGCAGATACGCAGTATTTT